Shown below are 21 T cell receptor beta chains from a single sample sequenced in a study of blood T cell repertoires in COVID-19. Produced via immunoSEQ multiplex PCR; TCRdb's table is partial and in-frame only. The sample shows around 470,000 clones, less than 95% of them seen only once. The sequenced sample consisted of PBMCs or T cells enriched from blood (not recorded which). The source of these receptors is a man aged 18 to 29 who had recovered from COVID-19.

This chain links TRBV11-2 with TRBJ2-7, with D unclear. The CDR3 is made up of 13 amino acids. The V gene's germline CDR1 is SGHAT and CDR2 FQNNGV. V was shortened by 4 bases and J by 7 bases, with 14 bases between the two germline ends. The CDR3 DNA follows: TGTGCCAGCAGCTCCCTTCGAGTTCGGGAGCAGTACTTC. Residues: CASSSLRVREQYF. Full variable domain (missing parts from reference TRBV11-2 and TRBJ2-7): EAGVAQSPRYKIIEKRQSVAFWCNPISGHATLYWYQQILGQGPKLLIQFQNNGVVDDSQLPKDRFSAERLKGVDSTLKIQPAKLEDSAVYLCASSSLRVREQYFGPGTRLTVT.

This chain joins TRBV5-8 and TRBJ1-1; no definite D call. The germline V gene has CDR1 SGHTS and CDR2 YDEGEE. V shed 4 bases and J shed 4 bases, with 14 bases lying between them. The CDR3 contains 14 residues. CDR3 sequence reads: CASSRGNPGTEAFF. The CDR3 nucleotides read TGTGCCAGCAGCCGGGGTAACCCGGGCACTGAAGCTTTCTTT.

The V gene is TRBV9, the J gene TRBJ2-3, with 7 bases identical to TRBD2. V lost 0 bases and J lost 7; bases outside the gene matches: 8. CDR1 SGDLS and CDR2 YYNGEE come from the germline V gene. The CDR3 is 15 amino acids. The CDR3 nucleotides read TGTGCCAGCAGCGTAGGACGGCGGGGGTTGCATACGCAGTATTTT. Translating gives CASSVGRRGLHTQYF.

V and J are TRBV6-5 and TRBJ2-5; 8 bases are a match to TRBD2. CDR3 length: 12 residues. Germline CDR1 is MNHEY and CDR2 is SVGAGI. J lost 5 bases, V lost 11 bases, and 7 bases had no gene match. CDR3 amino acids: CASGGGPETQYF. CDR3 in DNA: TGTGCCTCGGGGGGGGGCCCGGAGACCCAGTACTTC.

This clone was observed a single time. The V and J genes are TRBV7-2 and TRBJ1-5; possible D gene TRBD1, 5 bases. CDR3 size: 13 residues. Germline-derived CDR1 and CDR2 are SGHTA and FQGNSA. Deletions cut 1 base from V and 11 bases from J, with 12 bases between. The CDR3 spells CASSLGQRGSQHF. CDR3 DNA sequence: TGTGCCAGCAGCTTAGGGCAAAGGGGTTCCCAGCATTTT. The full variable domain, in which reference TRBV7-2 and TRBJ1-5 provide the parts outside the CDR3, is GAGVSQSPSNKVTEKGKDVELRCDPISGHTALYWYRQSLGQGLEFLIYFQGNSAPDKSGLPSDRFSAERTGGSVSTLTIQRTQQEDSAVYLCASSLGQRGSQHFGDGTRLSIL.

The rearrangement uses TRBV7-3 and TRBJ2-1, with TRBD2 matching 10 bases. V shed 2 bases, J shed 4 bases, and the junction held 2 bases outside the gene matches. The CDR3 is 15 amino acids. From germline, CDR1 is SGHTA and CDR2 FQGTGA. The CDR3 DNA is TGTGCCAGCAGCTTACAAGCGGGGGGGTACAATGAGCAGTTCTTC. This encodes CASSLQAGGYNEQFF.

The chain combines TRBV5-1 with TRBJ2-1; 12 bases fit TRBD2. Losses at the gene ends were 0 bases for V and 6 bases for J; bases not matched to a gene: 4. Germline CDR1 and CDR2: SGHRS and YFSETQ. This CDR3 comprises 16 residues. This chain's CDR3 is CASSLGLAGVGNEQFF. The DNA for the CDR3 is TGCGCCAGCAGCTTGGGACTAGCGGGAGTCGGCAATGAGCAGTTCTTC.

J is TRBJ2-1 and V is TRBV5-1; D may be TRBD2 (6 bases). CDR3 size: 15 residues. The V gene's germline CDR1 is SGHRS and CDR2 YFSETQ. Trimming took 0 bases from V and 5 from J, leaving 12 bases between them. CDR3 loop: CASSLAGVGDNEQFF. DNA of the CDR3: TGCGCCAGCAGCTTGGCGGGAGTAGGAGACAATGAGCAGTTCTTC.

This chain links TRBV9 with TRBJ2-1; 9 bases fit TRBD1. The CDR3 runs to 13 residues. CDR1 and CDR2 (germline): SGDLS, YYNGEE. The ends lost 3 bases at V and 9 bases at J; junction bases unmatched: 4. The CDR3 spells CASSATDRGEQFF. DNA of the CDR3: TGTGCCAGCAGCGCGACGGACAGGGGTGAGCAGTTCTTC.

This chain links TRBV11-2 with TRBJ2-7, with 9 bases aligning to TRBD2. This CDR3 is 14 amino acids long. Looked up from germline, CDR1 is SGHAT and CDR2 is FQNNGV. The junction had 2 bases not matched to a gene; V was cut back by 3 bases and J by 2 bases. CDR3: CASSFSGGTYEQYF. The CDR3 bases are TGTGCCAGCAGCTTTAGCGGGGGCACCTACGAGCAGTACTTC.

The chain employs TRBV3-1 (or the pseudogene TRBV3-2) and TRBJ1-1; perhaps TRBD1 as D (5 bases). The CDR3 is 14 residues long. V gave up 2 bases and J gave up 4 bases, with 11 bases separating them. Per the germline V gene, CDR1 is LGHDT and CDR2 is YNNKEL (reference sequence). The DNA for the CDR3 is TGTGCCAGCAGCCAACAGGGTGGAGTCACTGAAGCTTTCTTT. Its translation is CASSQQGGVTEAFF.

The V gene is TRBV7-9, the J gene TRBJ1-6; weak D call: TRBD1 (5 bases). Germline V lookup: CDR1 SEHNR, CDR2 FQNEAQ (reference sequence). This CDR3 spans 12 amino acids. CDR3 loop: CATGLPNSPLHF. In DNA form, the CDR3 reads TGTGCGACGGGACTTCCTAATTCACCCCTCCACTTT. Using reference TRBV7-9 and TRBJ1-6 for the parts outside the CDR3, the full variable domain is DTGVSQNPRHKITKRGQNVTFRCDPISEHNRLYWYRQTLGQGPEFLTYFQNEAQLEKSRLLSDRFSAERPKGSFSTLEIQRTEQGDSAMYLCATGLPNSPLHFGNGTRLTVT.

The rearrangement uses TRBV5-5 and TRBJ2-5; D is possibly TRBD1 (5 bases). CDR1 SGHKS and CDR2 YYEKEE come from the germline V gene (reference sequence). Trimming cost V 4 bases and J 7 bases, with 20 bases left between them. The CDR3 consists of 15 residues. In nucleotides, the CDR3 is TGTGCCAGCAGCGGGTGGCAGGGCGCCCTAAGGACCCAGTACTTC. Its translation: CASSGWQGALRTQYF. The full variable domain, rest sourced from reference TRBV5-5 and TRBJ2-5, is DAGVTQSPTHLIKTRGQQVTLRCSPISGHKSVSWYQQVLGQGPQFIFQYYEKEERGRGNFPDRFSARQFPNYSSELNVNALLLGDSALYLCASSGWQGALRTQYFGPGTRLLVL.

This clone has a single count. V and J are TRBV12-5 and TRBJ1-5, with D perhaps TRBD1 (5 bases). This CDR3 contains 14 residues. The germline V gene encodes CDR1 LGHNT and CDR2 FRNRAP. The V gene lost 0 bases and the J gene lost 7 bases, with 10 bases spanning the gap. Written as DNA, the CDR3 is TGTGCTAGTGGTTTGGTAGGGGCGCGCCAGCCCCAGCATTTT. It specifies CASGLVGARQPQHF.

This rearrangement joins TRBV5-4 to TRBJ2-3, with TRBD2 matching 11 bases. V shed 2 bases and J 4 bases; nucleotides not matched to a gene: 9. CDR1 and CDR2 from the germline V gene are SGHNT and YYREEE (reference sequence). The CDR3 covers 17 residues. The CDR3 protein is CASSFGLAGGGADTQYF. The DNA for the CDR3 is TGTGCCAGCAGCTTTGGGCTAGCGGGAGGAGGCGCAGATACGCAGTATTTT. Drawing the rest from reference TRBV5-4 and TRBJ2-3, the complete variable domain is ETGVTQSPTHLIKTRGQQVTLRCSSQSGHNTVSWYQQALGQGPQFIFQYYREEENGRGNFPPRFSGLQFPNYSSELNVNALELDDSALYLCASSFGLAGGGADTQYFGPGTRLTVL.

The gene calls are TRBV19 and TRBJ1-2, with D maybe TRBD1 (5 bases). CDR3 length: 13 amino acids. Germline V gene lookup returns CDR1 LNHDA and CDR2 SQIVND (reference sequence). Trimming removed 7 bases at V and 4 bases at J, with 13 bases between. CDR3 in amino acids: CASIRGLGYGYTF. In DNA, the CDR3 is TGTGCCAGTATAAGGGGACTCGGCTATGGCTACACCTTC.

On this clone: Distinct nucleotide sequences in the sample also encode this CDR3. The chain recombines TRBV20-1 with TRBJ2-3; D is uncertain. The CDR3 is made up of 11 amino acids. Germline values: CDR1 DFQATT, CDR2 SNEGSKA (reference sequence). Trimming pared 0 bases from V and 9 bases from J, leaving 7 bases between. Written as DNA, the CDR3 is TGCAGTGCTAGAGATTTGTCAACGCAGTATTTT. This sequence encodes CSARDLSTQYF.

The chain is built from TRBV1 and TRBJ2-3; TRBD2 was called by the table and not checked on the DNA. TRBV1 is a listed pseudogene. CDR3 length equals 17 residues. The CDR3 coding sequence is TGCACCAGCAGCCAAGATCTAACTGCAACTAGCACAGATACGCAGTATTTT. Amino acids: CTSSQDLTATSTDTQYF.

This chain links TRBV28 with TRBJ1-4; TRBD1 agrees at 9 bases. Looked up from germline, CDR1 is MDHEN and CDR2 is SYDVKM. This CDR3 is 16 amino acids long. J gave up 2 bases and V 6 bases, and 7 bases lay outside the gene matches. The CDR3 spells CASSYGQGLTNEKLFF. The CDR3 DNA is TGTGCCAGCAGCTATGGACAGGGGCTGACTAATGAAAAACTGTTTTTT.

The chain employs TRBV27 and TRBJ1-5, with D maybe TRBD1 (5 bases). Per germline, CDR1 MNHEY and CDR2 SMNVEV (reference sequence). V dropped 9 bases and J dropped 2 bases, with 14 bases sitting between them. The length of the CDR3 is 14 residues. The CDR3 coding sequence is TGTGCCAGAGAAGGGGAAGGTGGCAATCAGCCCCAGCATTTT. It specifies CAREGEGGNQPQHF.

The J gene is TRBJ2-1, the V gene TRBV6-5; 8 positions match TRBD1. Germline V gene lookup returns CDR1 MNHEY and CDR2 SVGAGI. The V segment lost 0 bases and the J segment 7 bases; nucleotides outside the gene matches: 2. This CDR3 spans 14 amino acids. The CDR3 nucleotides are TGTGCCAGCAGTTACTCGAGGACAGGGAATGAGCAGTTCTTC. This sequence encodes CASSYSRTGNEQFF.